The clone carrying this T cell receptor beta chain occurred many times. The data were obtained in a study of T cell repertoires in cytomegalovirus infection. MiXCR was run by TCRdb on the reads, yielding one entry per CDR3 protein. Of some 600,000 distinct CDR3 sequences listed, approximately 25% are singletons. CDR1 is MNHEY and CDR2 is SVGEGT in the germline V gene. The CDR3 totals 10 residues. The chain joins TRBV6-2 or TRBV6-3 to TRBJ2-7; no clear D gene. The receptor comes from a human donor in good health (CMV status not recorded). Some clones in this sample may be carry-over from other donors' samples. The sequencing input was CD8+ T cells from PBMCs. For the CDR3, the DNA is TGTGCCAGCGGGGATTACGCGCAGTACGTC. Its protein product is CASGDYAQYV.